This T cell receptor (beta chain) emerged from a study of blood T cell repertoires in COVID-19. About the study: Acute and convalescent COVID-19 specimens originated in the United States, Italy and Spain. In each case, the material was cDNA or gDNA derived from T cells, B-cell-depleted T cells, or PBMCs.

Per germline, CDR1 MNHEY and CDR2 SVGEGT. The V end lost 2 bases, the J end lost 6 bases, and 10 bases lay between the germline ends. CDR3 length: 13 amino acids. Methods used by the authors: The authors estimated nucleated cell counts from reference gene primer amplification. Some clones are missing from TCRdb's copy, which holds only in-frame ones; the method was immunoSEQ multiplex PCR. The DNA was the basis for D and trimming; V, J and clone size are from that table. Found here are 90,000 to 120,000 clones, about 88% of them singletons; the top ten hold under 3%. This chain uses TRBV6-2 or TRBV6-3 with TRBJ1-1, with D hard to call. The clonotype originates from a human donor in a cohort sampled during active COVID-19. Material for sequencing was peripheral blood. The CDR3 DNA reads TGTGCCAGCAGTTACGTCCGTAATTCTGAAGCTTTCTTT. Protein product: CASSYVRNSEAFF.